Here is one TCR beta chain with its context. This sample is part of a study of control samples from healthy donors and cancer patients. The method was immunoSEQ multiplex PCR; TCRdb's version includes in-frame clones alone and lacks a portion of them. The repertoire has 150,000 or so clones, around 95% of them found once; the top ten carry 8.5%. Germline CDR1 reads SGHAT; CDR2 reads FQNNGV. V was cut by 1 base and J by 7 bases, with 10 bases left in between. The CDR3 sequence is 13 residues long. The material sequenced was blood. The genes are TRBV11-2 and TRBJ1-2, with D hard to call. The sequence came from a woman aged 40 to 55 in good health. The CDR3 bases are TGTGCCAGCAGCTTAGGTGTGAAGGTTGGCTACACCTTC. Translation gives CASSLGVKVGYTF.